The TCR beta chain described here comes from a study of CD8 T cells in ankylosing spondylitis. General study findings and limits: Seemingly characteristic of ankylosing spondylitis blood was a TCR beta motif consisting of about 8 highly homologous variants.

Concerning this clonotype itself: What it binds is not known.

The CDR3 spans 15 residues. The V end was cut by 0 bases, the J end by 5 bases, with 11 bases between. The V gene's germline CDR1 is LNHNV and CDR2 YYDKDF (reference sequence). Quantitative molecular-barcoded 5'-RACE generated the TCR beta libraries. TCRdb reprocessed the 5' RACE reads with MiXCR, giving one entry per CDR3 protein. The table has approximately 140,000 distinct CDR3 sequences, around two fifths seen once. The specimen sequenced was synovial fluid, either unsorted or a sorted T cell fraction (not recorded which). This chain uses TRBV15 with TRBJ1-5, with a weak D call TRBD1 (6 bases). The receptor was isolated from a male donor with ankylosing spondylitis. CDR3 sequence: CATSRDRYRDQPQHF. CDR3 nucleotides: TGTGCCACCAGCAGAGACCGATACAGGGATCAGCCCCAGCATTTT. The whole variable domain, remainder taken from reference TRBV15 and TRBJ1-5, is DAMVIQNPRYQVTQFGKPVTLSCSQTLNHNVMYWYQQKSSQAPKLLFHYYDKDFNNEADTPDNFQSRRPNTSFCFLDIRSPGLGDTAMYLCATSRDRYRDQPQHFGDGTRLSIL.